This T cell receptor beta chain originates from a study of blood T cell repertoires in COVID-19. Whole-study context: Samples taken during acute and convalescent COVID-19 were collected in the United States, Italy and Spain. The analysed material was cDNA or gDNA that came from T cells, B-cell-depleted T cells, or PBMCs.

V lost 6 bases and J lost 5; bases outside the gene matches: 12. The CDR3 runs to 14 residues. Germline V gives CDR1 SQVTM, CDR2 ANQGSEA. Source study methods: Reference gene primer amplification in the assay estimated nucleated cell counts. Libraries were prepared by immunoSEQ multiplex PCR; TCRdb keeps only in-frame clonotypes and omits some of them. V, J and clone size reflect that table, while D and trimming were determined from the DNA. The sample lists over 200,000 clones; 85% to 90% were seen once. The sequenced sample was peripheral blood. The chain links TRBV29-1 to TRBJ2-7; 8 bases are a match to TRBD1. The TCR was taken from a woman aged 60-70 years with acute or convalescent COVID-19. The CDR3 DNA sequence: TGCAGCGTAGGGGCCACAGGGGGTTCCAACGAGCAGTACTTC. Amino acid sequence: CSVGATGGSNEQYF.